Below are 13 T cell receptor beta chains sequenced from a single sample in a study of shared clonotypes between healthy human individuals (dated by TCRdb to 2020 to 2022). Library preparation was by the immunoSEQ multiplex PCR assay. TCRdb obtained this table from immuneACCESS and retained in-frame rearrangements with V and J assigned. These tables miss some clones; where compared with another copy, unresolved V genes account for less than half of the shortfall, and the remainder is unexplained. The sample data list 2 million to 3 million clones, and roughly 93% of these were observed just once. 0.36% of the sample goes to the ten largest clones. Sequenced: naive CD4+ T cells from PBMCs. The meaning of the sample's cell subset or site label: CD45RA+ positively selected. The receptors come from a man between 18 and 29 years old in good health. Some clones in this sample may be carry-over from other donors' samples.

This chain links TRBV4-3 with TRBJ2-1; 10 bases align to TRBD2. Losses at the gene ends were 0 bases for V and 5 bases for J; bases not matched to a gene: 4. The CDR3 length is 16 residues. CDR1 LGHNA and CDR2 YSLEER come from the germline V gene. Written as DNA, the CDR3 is TGCGCCAGCAGCCAAGATGAGGGACTAGCGCACAATGAGCAGTTCTTC. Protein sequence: CASSQDEGLAHNEQFF.

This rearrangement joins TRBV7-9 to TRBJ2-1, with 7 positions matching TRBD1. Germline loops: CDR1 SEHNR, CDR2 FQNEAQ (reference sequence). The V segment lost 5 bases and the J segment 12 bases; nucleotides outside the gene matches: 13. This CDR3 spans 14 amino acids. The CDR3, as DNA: TGTGCCAGCAGCAGCCTAGGGGGCCTTCAAGGGCAGTTCTTC. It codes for CASSSLGGLQGQFF.

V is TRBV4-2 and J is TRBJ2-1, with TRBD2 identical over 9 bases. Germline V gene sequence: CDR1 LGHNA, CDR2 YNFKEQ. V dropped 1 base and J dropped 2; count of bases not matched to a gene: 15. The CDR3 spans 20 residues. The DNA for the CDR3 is TGTGCCAGCAGCCAAGCCAGGGGGGAACTAGCGGGTTTACCCTACAATGAGCAGTTCTTC. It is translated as CASSQARGELAGLPYNEQFF.

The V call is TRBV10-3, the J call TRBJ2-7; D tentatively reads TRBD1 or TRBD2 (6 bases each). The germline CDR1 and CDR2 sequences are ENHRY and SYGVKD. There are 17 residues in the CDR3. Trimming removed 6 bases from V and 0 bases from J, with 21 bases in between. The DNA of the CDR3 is TGTGCCATCAGCCAAAACAACAGGGCGGGGAGCTCCTACGAGCAGTACTTC. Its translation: CAISQNNRAGSSYEQYF.

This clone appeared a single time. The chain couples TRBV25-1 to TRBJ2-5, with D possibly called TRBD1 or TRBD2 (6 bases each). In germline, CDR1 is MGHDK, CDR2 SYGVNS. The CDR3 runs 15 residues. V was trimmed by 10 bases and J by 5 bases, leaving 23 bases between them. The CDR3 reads CATTQGRYAVETQYF. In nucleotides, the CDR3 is TGTGCCACCACCCAGGGGAGGTATGCCGTTGAGACCCAGTACTTC.

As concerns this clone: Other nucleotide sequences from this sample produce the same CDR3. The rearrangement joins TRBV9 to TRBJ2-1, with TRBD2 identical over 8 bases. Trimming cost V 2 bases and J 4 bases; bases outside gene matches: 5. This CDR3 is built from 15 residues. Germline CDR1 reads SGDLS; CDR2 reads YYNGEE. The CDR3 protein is CASSVSGRVYNEQFF. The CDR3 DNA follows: TGTGCCAGCAGCGTGAGCGGGAGAGTATACAATGAGCAGTTCTTC. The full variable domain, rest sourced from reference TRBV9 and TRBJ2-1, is DSGVTQTPKHLITATGQRVTLRCSPRSGDLSVYWYQQSLDQGLQFLIQYYNGEERAKGNILERFSAQQFPDLHSELNLSSLELGDSALYFCASSVSGRVYNEQFFGPGTRLTVL.

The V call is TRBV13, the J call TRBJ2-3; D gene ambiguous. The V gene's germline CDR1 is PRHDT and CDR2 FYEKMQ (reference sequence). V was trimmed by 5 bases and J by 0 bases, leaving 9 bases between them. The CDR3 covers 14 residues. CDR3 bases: TGTGCCAGCAGCCCGCCAACTAGCACAGATACGCAGTATTTT. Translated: CASSPPTSTDTQYF.

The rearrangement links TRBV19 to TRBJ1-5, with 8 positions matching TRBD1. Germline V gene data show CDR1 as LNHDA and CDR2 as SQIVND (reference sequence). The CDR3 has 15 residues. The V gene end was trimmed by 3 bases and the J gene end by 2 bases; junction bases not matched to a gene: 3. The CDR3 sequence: CASSMQGAGNQPQHF. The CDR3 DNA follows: TGTGCCAGTAGTATGCAGGGGGCTGGCAATCAGCCCCAGCATTTT.

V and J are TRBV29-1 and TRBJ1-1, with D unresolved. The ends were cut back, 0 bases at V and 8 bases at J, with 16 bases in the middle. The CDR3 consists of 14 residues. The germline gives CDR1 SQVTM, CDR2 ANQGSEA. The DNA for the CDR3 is TGCAGCGTTGAAGATCAAGGCAGGACGAGGGAAGCTTTCTTT. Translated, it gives CSVEDQGRTREAFF.

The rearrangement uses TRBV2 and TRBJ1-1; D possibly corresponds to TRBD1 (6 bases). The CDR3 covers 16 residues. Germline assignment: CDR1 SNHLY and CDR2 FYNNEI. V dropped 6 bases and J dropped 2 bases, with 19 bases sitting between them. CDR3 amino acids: CASSSRPTGSNTEAFF. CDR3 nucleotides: TGTGCCAGCAGCTCCAGACCGACAGGTTCAAACACTGAAGCTTTCTTT.

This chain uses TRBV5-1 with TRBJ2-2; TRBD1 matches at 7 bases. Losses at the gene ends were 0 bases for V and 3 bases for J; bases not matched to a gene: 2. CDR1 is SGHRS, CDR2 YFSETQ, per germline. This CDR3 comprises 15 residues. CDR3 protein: CASSLEGTDTGELFF. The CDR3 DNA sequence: TGCGCCAGCAGCTTGGAAGGGACAGACACCGGGGAGCTGTTTTTT.

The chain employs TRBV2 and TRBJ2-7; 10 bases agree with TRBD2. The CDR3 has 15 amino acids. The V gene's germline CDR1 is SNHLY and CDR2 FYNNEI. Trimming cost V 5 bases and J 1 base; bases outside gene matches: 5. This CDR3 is CASSKLAGSSYEQYF. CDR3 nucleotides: TGTGCCAGCAGTAAACTAGCGGGATCTTCCTACGAGCAGTACTTC.

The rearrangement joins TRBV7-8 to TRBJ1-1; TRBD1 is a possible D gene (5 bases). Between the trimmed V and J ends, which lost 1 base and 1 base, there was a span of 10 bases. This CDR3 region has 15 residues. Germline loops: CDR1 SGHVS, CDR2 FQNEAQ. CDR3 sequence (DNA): TGTGCCAGCAGCTTAGAGGGGATAACGAACACTGAAGCTTTCTTT. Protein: CASSLEGITNTEAFF.